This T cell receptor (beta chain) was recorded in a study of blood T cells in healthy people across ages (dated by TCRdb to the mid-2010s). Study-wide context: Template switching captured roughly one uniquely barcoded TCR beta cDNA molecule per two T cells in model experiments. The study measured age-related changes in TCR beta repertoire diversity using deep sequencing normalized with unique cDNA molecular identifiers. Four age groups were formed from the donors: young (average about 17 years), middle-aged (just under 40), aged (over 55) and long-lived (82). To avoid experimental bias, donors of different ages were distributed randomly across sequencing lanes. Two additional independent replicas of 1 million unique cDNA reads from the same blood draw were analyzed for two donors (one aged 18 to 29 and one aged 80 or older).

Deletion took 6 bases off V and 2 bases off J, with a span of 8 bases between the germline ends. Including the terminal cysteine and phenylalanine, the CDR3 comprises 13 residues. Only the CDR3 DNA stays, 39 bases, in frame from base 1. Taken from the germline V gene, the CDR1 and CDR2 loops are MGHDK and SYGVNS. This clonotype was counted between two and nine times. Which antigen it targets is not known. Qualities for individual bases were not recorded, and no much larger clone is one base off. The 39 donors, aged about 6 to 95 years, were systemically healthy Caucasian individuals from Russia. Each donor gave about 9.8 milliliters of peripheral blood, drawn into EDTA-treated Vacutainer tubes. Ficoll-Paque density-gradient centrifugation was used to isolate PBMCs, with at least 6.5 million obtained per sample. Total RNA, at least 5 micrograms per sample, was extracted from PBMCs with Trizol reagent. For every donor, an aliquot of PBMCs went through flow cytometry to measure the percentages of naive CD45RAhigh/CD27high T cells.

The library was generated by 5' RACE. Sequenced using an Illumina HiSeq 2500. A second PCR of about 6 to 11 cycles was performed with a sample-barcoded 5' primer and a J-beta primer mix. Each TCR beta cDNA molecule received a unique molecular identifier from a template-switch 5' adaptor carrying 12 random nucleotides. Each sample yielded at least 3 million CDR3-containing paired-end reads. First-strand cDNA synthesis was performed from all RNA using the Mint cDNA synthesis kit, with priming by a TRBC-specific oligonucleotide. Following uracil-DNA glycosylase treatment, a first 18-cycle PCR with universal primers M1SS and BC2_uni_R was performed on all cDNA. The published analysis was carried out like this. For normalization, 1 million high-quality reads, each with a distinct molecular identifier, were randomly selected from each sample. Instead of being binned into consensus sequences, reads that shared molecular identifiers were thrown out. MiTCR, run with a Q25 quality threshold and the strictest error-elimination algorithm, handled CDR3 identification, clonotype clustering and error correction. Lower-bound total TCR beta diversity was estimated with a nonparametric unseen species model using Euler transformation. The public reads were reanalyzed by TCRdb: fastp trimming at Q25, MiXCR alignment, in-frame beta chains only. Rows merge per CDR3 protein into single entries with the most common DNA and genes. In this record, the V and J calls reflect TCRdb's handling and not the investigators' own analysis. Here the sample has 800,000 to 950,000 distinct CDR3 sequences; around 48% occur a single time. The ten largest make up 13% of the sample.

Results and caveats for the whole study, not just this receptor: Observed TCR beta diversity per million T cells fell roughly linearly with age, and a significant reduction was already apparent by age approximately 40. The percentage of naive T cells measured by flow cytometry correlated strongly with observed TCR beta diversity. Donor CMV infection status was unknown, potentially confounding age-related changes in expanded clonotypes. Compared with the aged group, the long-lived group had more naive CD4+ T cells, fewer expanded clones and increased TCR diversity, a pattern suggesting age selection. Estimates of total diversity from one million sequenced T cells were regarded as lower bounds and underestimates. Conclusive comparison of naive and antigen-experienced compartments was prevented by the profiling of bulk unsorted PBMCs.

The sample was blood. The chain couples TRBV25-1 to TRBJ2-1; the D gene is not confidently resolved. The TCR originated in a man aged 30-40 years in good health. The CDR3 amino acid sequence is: CASRIGTYNEQFF. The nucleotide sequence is TGTGCCAGCAGGATTGGTACCTACAATGAGCAGTTCTTC.